This T cell receptor beta chain appears in the sequencing data of a study of Graves' ophthalmopathy and Graves' hyperthyroidism. The PBMCs had their origin in approximately 10 ml of fresh peripheral blood. Per germline, CDR1 GTSNPN and CDR2 SVGIG (reference sequence). Trimming cost V 2 bases and J 8 bases, with 9 bases left between them. The CDR3 runs to 11 residues. At least ten counts were recorded for this clonotype. The TCR beta CDR3 regions underwent amplification from RNA transcripts. RT-PCR was first run with HTBI primers, then multiplex PCR in a second round. TCRdb re-derived calls from the multiplex PCR reads in MiXCR, one entry per CDR3 protein. The repertoire holds 300,000 to 400,000 distinct CDR3 sequences, with under 20% as singletons.

The material sequenced was peripheral blood. The sequence was collected from an adult man with Graves' ophthalmopathy. The V call is TRBV30, the J call TRBJ1-1; weak D call: TRBD1 (6 bases). In nucleotides, the CDR3 is TGTGCCTGGAGTTACCAGGGGGAAGCTTTCTTT. The encoded protein is CAWSYQGEAFF.